The TCR beta chain described here comes from a study of blood T cells in healthy people across ages. Overall study results and limits: Long-lived donors had more naive CD4+ cells and higher diversity than aged donors.

Sample-barcoded 5' priming and a J-beta primer mix drove a second PCR of about 6 to 11 cycles. TCRdb re-called the 5' RACE reads with MiXCR, one entry per CDR3 protein. The table lists around 780,000 distinct CDR3 sequences, around 24% of them singletons, with roughly 3.1% in the top ten. The V end lost 0 bases, the J end lost 4 bases, and 12 bases lay between the germline ends. From germline, CDR1 is DFQATT and CDR2 SNEGSKA (reference sequence). This CDR3 is built from 15 residues. A remark on this clonotype: Its target is not known.

These data also featured in a second study, about T cells of mothers and their children.

The chain carries TRBV20-1 and TRBJ1-4, with D perhaps matching TRBD1 (5 bases). The sample consisted of blood. This TCR was recovered from a boy aged 10-17 years in good health. This CDR3 reads CSARDPGTDNEKLFF. CDR3 sequence (DNA): TGCAGTGCTAGAGACCCCGGGACTGATAATGAAAAACTGTTTTTT.